This T cell receptor beta chain was sequenced during a study of CD4+ T cells in melanoma. The study, taken as a whole, reports: CD8+ T cell, macrophage and B cell function reportedly correlated with neoantigen-specific CD4+ T cells. Neoantigen-specific CD4+ T cells in melanoma reportedly had diverse differentiation states.

The repertoire was sequenced with immunoSEQ multiplex PCR; TCRdb's copy has only in-frame clones and lacks some. The sample holds about 21,000 clones, over 75% seen once. In regard to this clone: Its specificity is unknown.

With 3 bases removed from V and 5 bases from J, the gap between germline ends came to 11 bases. This CDR3 contains 14 residues. Germline V CDR1 and CDR2: SNHLY, FYNNEI. The rearrangement uses TRBV2 and TRBJ2-1; D may be TRBD1 (7 bases). The TCR was taken from a human donor with melanoma. The CDR3 DNA is TGTGCCAGCAGTGAGCAGGGGGGAGACAATGAGCAGTTCTTC. This sequence encodes CASSEQGGDNEQFF. The variable domain in full, with the rest retrieved from reference TRBV2 and TRBJ2-1, is EPEVTQTPSHQVTQMGQEVILRCVPISNHLYFYWYRQILGQKVEFLVSFYNNEISEKSEIFDDQFSVERPDGSNFTLKIRSTKLEDSAMYFCASSEQGGDNEQFFGPGTRLTVL.